The rows below give T cell receptor beta chains drawn from one sample of a study of T cell responses to AZD1222 COVID-19 vaccine. Libraries were prepared by immunoSEQ multiplex PCR; TCRdb keeps only in-frame clonotypes and omits some of them. The sample yields 200,000 or so clones, more than 80% seen once. The starting material was peripheral blood, obtained on day 0 of AZD1222 vaccination. The origin of the receptors is an adult in good health. Each CDR3 is given with its conserved first and last residue. Each record gives: D gene, J gene, clone size, V gene, CDR3 DNA, CDR3 protein. A D gene is named only where the DNA matches it firmly. A clone size is listed for some rows: how often the clone was seen (once, few, many), or a class if it is expanded.

- TRBJ2-1 - TRBV5-1 TGCGCCAGCAGCTTGATGAGGGGTGGTGAGCAGTTCTTC CASSLMRGGEQFF
TRBD1 TRBJ2-5 - TRBV28 TGTGCCAGCAGTGTGGACAGGGATGAGACCCAGTACTTC CASSVDRDETQYF
- TRBJ2-1 once TRBV10-3 TGTGCCATCAGTGAAGGTTTGAGCTCCTACAATGAGCAGTTCTTC CAISEGLSSYNEQFF
- TRBJ2-3 once TRBV19 TGTGCCAGTAGTAGGAGAGTGGCGGGTAGGGGAACAGATACGCAGTATTTT CASSRRVAGRGTDTQYF
- TRBJ1-4 few TRBV27 TGTGCCAGCAGTTTAGTCTCTTCGGGGTATAATGAAAAACTGTTTTTT CASSLVSSGYNEKLFF
TRBD1 TRBJ1-4 - TRBV10-3 TGTGCCATCAGTGGGGACAGGGACAATGAAAAACTGTTTTTT CAISGDRDNEKLFF
- TRBJ2-4 - TRBV7-2 TGTGCCAGCAGCCAAACAGGGGGGGTAGCCAAAAACATTCAGTACTTC CASSQTGGVAKNIQYF
TRBD1 TRBJ1-1 - TRBV7-9 TGTGCCAGCAGCATAGGGGGCAAATCTGAAGCTTTCTTT CASSIGGKSEAFF
TRBD2 TRBJ2-7 - TRBV25-1 TGTGCCAGCAGTAGATCTAGCGGGATCTACGAGCAGTACTTC CASSRSSGIYEQYF
- TRBJ2-6 - TRBV19 TGTGCCAGTAGTATACAGGGCCTCTCTGGGGCCAACGTCCTGACTTTC CASSIQGLSGANVLTF
- TRBJ2-3 - TRBV7-3 TGTGCCAGCAGCTTAAGGCTAGCAACCACAGATACGCAGTATTTT CASSLRLATTDTQYF
- TRBJ1-2 - TRBV7-9 TGTGCCAGCAGCCCCCAGCCAGGGCGAAGTGGCTACACCTTC CASSPQPGRSGYTF
- TRBJ2-3 - TRBV5-4 TGTGCCAGCAGCCCCGAGTGGGCAGATACGCAGTATTTT CASSPEWADTQYF
TRBD1 TRBJ2-7 once TRBV27 TGTGCCAGCAGTTCCGGGACAGGAACTGCCCCCTTAGGGGTTTACGAGCAGTACTTC CASSSGTGTAPLGVYEQYF
- TRBJ1-5 - TRBV6-5 TGTGCCAGCAGTTACTCGGTCCGTAGCAATCAGCCCCAGCATTTT CASSYSVRSNQPQHF
TRBD1 TRBJ1-2 once TRBV10-3 TGTGCCATCAGGTTGGGACAGGGAGTCTATGGCTACACCTTC CAIRLGQGVYGYTF
TRBD2 TRBJ2-2 - TRBV7-6 TGTGCCAGCAGAATTAAGCCGGGACTAAACACCGGGGAGCTGTTTTTT CASRIKPGLNTGELFF
TRBD1 TRBJ2-3 - TRBV7-3 TGTGCCAGCAGGCAGGACAGGAGCACAGATACGCAGTATTTT CASRQDRSTDTQYF
- TRBJ2-7 few TRBV5-1 TGCGCCAGCAGGGAACCGGGACGGAGAATTGAGGAGCAGTACTTC CASREPGRRIEEQYF
- TRBJ1-2 once TRBV28 TGTGCCAGCAGTTTAGGGCAGGGGAGCTATGGCTACACCTTC CASSLGQGSYGYTF
- TRBJ1-2 few TRBV11-2 TGTGCCAGCAGCTTAGATCAGGGGAACTATGGCTACACCTTC CASSLDQGNYGYTF
- TRBJ2-7 - TRBV19 TGTGCCAGTAAGCACGCGAGCGAGAACTACGAGCAGTACTTC CASKHASENYEQYF
- TRBJ2-1 - TRBV12-1 TGTGCCAGCAGCTTTGGTCTAGCGGGAGAGGGTGAGCAGTTCTTC CASSFGLAGEGEQFF
TRBD1 TRBJ2-7 - TRBV5-6 TGTGCCAGCAGCATCCGGGACAGGGTCCACGAGCAGTACTTC CASSIRDRVHEQYF
TRBD1 TRBJ1-1 - TRBV28 TGTGCCAGCACAACACAGGGGGGTTTGGGCACTGAAGCTTTCTTT CASTTQGGLGTEAFF